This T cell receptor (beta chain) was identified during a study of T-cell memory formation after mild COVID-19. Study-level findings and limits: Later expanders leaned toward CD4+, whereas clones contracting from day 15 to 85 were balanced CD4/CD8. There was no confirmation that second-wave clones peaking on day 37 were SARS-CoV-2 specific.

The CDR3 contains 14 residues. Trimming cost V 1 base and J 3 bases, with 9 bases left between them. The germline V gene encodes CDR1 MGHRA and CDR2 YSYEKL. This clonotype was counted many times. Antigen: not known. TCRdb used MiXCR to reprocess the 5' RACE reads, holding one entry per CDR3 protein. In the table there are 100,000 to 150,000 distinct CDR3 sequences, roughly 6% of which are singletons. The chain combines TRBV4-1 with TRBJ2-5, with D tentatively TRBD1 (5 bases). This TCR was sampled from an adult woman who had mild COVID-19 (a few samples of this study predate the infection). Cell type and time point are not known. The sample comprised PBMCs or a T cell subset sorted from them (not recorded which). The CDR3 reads CASSQGPREETQYF. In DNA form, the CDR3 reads TGCGCCAGCAGCCAAGGGCCCAGGGAAGAGACCCAGTACTTC.